The next 15 T cell receptor beta chains were all read from a single sample in a study of T cell changes during pregnancy in multiple sclerosis. Using immunoSEQ multiplex PCR, the repertoire was profiled, and TCRdb retains in-frame clones only, with some absent. The table lists about 48,000 clones, 88% of them singletons, with roughly 1.2% in the top ten. Sequencing used CD4+ T cells from peripheral blood mononuclear cells, obtained in the second trimester of pregnancy. These receptors were collected from a female donor with multiple sclerosis, enrolled in a pregnancy study.

The genes are TRBV6-1 and TRBJ2-3, with 8 bases that match TRBD1. CDR1 is MNHNS, CDR2 SASEGT, per germline. The V gene end was trimmed by 6 bases and the J gene end by 1 base; junction bases not matched to a gene: 6. CDR3 length equals 15 residues. CDR3 bases: TGTGCCAGCAGGACAGGGGCTGGGGGCACAGATACGCAGTATTTT. It translates to CASRTGAGGTDTQYF.

This rearrangement joins TRBV2 to TRBJ1-2; tentative D call: TRBD1 (6 bases). The germline V and J ends were trimmed by 6 bases and 8 bases, with 19 bases remaining between them. The CDR3 consists of 14 residues. The germline V gene encodes CDR1 SNHLY and CDR2 FYNNEI. The CDR3 nucleotides are TGTGCCAGCAGAGGGCGGGGGGGCCTCAGAGGCTACACCTTC. Translated: CASRGRGGLRGYTF.

CDR3 sequence (DNA): TGTGCCAGCGCCTCAGGGGTTTCTAGCACAGATACGCAGTATTTT. Protein product: CASASGVSSTDTQYF. This chain links TRBV28 with TRBJ2-3, with a possible D match to TRBD1 (6 bases). Trimming pared 8 bases from V and 0 bases from J, leaving 15 bases between. The CDR3 has 15 amino acids. The germline gives CDR1 MDHEN, CDR2 SYDVKM.

This clone was seen once. The rearrangement joins TRBV29-1 to TRBJ2-5, with D possibly being TRBD2 (6 bases). Trimming took 3 bases from V and 5 from J, leaving 16 bases between them. The germline V gene has CDR1 SQVTM and CDR2 ANQGSEA. There are 14 residues in the CDR3. The CDR3 loop reads CSVEGGRSMETQYF. In nucleotides, the CDR3 is TGCAGCGTTGAGGGGGGTAGGAGCATGGAGACCCAGTACTTC.

The chain is built from TRBV12-5 and TRBJ2-1, with 13 bases fitting TRBD2. The germline gives CDR1 LGHNT, CDR2 FRNRAP. The CDR3 covers 19 residues. J lost 1 base, V lost 6 bases, and 12 bases had no gene match. In nucleotides, the CDR3 is TGTGCTAGTGGCCTAGCCGGGACTAGCGGGAAAGTATCCTACAATGAGCAGTTCTTC. Translation: CASGLAGTSGKVSYNEQFF.

This clone was observed once. This chain links TRBV11-2 with TRBJ2-2; D gene uncertain. CDR1 is SGHAT, CDR2 FQNNGV, per germline. This CDR3 comprises 13 residues. V gave up 6 bases and J gave up 2 bases, with 7 bases separating them. CDR3 protein: CASSQRNTGELFF. The CDR3 nucleotides read TGTGCCAGCAGTCAGCGAAACACCGGGGAGCTGTTTTTT.

In regard to this clone: The identical CDR3 is also encoded by other nucleotide sequences in the sample. The V call is TRBV5-1, the J call TRBJ2-7, with 8 bases identical to TRBD2. Germline assignment: CDR1 SGHRS and CDR2 YFSETQ. The V gene end was trimmed by 4 bases and the J gene end by 3 bases; junction bases not matched to a gene: 3. The length of the CDR3 is 13 residues. CDR3 bases: TGCGCCAGCAGCCTGACTAGCGTCTACGAGCAGTACTTC. This sequence encodes CASSLTSVYEQYF.

The V gene is TRBV7-2, the J gene TRBJ2-7; the D gene is possibly TRBD2 (5 bases). This CDR3 spans 14 amino acids. Trimming removed 0 bases from V and 2 bases from J, with 8 bases in between. Germline V lookup: CDR1 SGHTA, CDR2 FQGNSA. This CDR3 reads CASSLARATYEQYF. The CDR3 DNA reads as TGTGCCAGCAGCTTAGCGCGGGCCACCTACGAGCAGTACTTC. Together with reference TRBV7-2 and TRBJ2-7, the CDR3 gives the full variable domain: GAGVSQSPSNKVTEKGKDVELRCDPISGHTALYWYRQSLGQGLEFLIYFQGNSAPDKSGLPSDRFSAERTGGSVSTLTIQRTQQEDSAVYLCASSLARATYEQYFGPGTRLTVT.

The V and J genes are TRBV5-6 and TRBJ2-1, with 11 bases fitting TRBD2. This CDR3 region has 17 residues. The V segment lost 4 bases and the J segment 6 bases; nucleotides outside the gene matches: 12. CDR1 is SGHDT, CDR2 YYEEEE, per germline. CDR3 protein: CASSILKTSGKGNEQFF. The CDR3 nucleotides are TGTGCCAGCAGCATTCTTAAGACTAGCGGGAAAGGCAATGAGCAGTTCTTC.

This sequence joins TRBV4-1 and TRBJ2-7; perhaps TRBD2 as D (6 bases). V was clipped by 1 base and J by 1 base, with 14 bases between them. The CDR3 totals 16 residues. Looked up from germline, CDR1 is MGHRA and CDR2 is YSYEKL. The CDR3 protein is CASSQALAATSYEQYF. The CDR3 DNA reads as TGCGCCAGCAGCCAAGCGTTAGCGGCAACTTCCTACGAGCAGTACTTC.

This clone has a handful of counts. The chain carries TRBV2 and TRBJ2-3; the D is unclear. Trimming stripped 3 bases from V and 3 bases from J, with 16 bases between. The CDR3 contains 16 residues. Germline CDR1 reads SNHLY; CDR2 reads FYNNEI. CDR3 sequence reads: CASSDETLRPTDTQYF. The CDR3 DNA reads as TGTGCCAGCAGTGATGAGACTTTACGCCCGACAGATACGCAGTATTTT.

V is TRBV5-8 and J is TRBJ2-3, with D perhaps matching TRBD2 (6 bases). Looked up from germline, CDR1 is SGHTS and CDR2 is YDEGEE. The CDR3 is 15 residues long. With 4 bases removed from V and 0 bases from J, the gap between germline ends came to 12 bases. CDR3 region: CASSPLAGSTDTQYF. The CDR3, as DNA: TGTGCCAGCAGCCCCCTGGCGGGAAGCACAGATACGCAGTATTTT.

The J gene is TRBJ1-5, the V gene TRBV19, with a possible D match to TRBD1 (6 bases). The CDR3 contains 13 residues. Trimming shortened V by 9 bases and J by 1 base, and 10 bases separated the two germline ends. Looked up from germline, CDR1 is LNHDA and CDR2 is SQIVND (reference sequence). CDR3 region: CASSGQSNQPQHF. CDR3 nucleotides: TGTGCCAGCTCAGGACAGAGCAATCAGCCCCAGCATTTT.

The chain combines TRBV4-1 with TRBJ1-4; D may be TRBD1 (5 bases). The CDR3 is 14 residues long. Germline-derived CDR1 and CDR2 are MGHRA and YSYEKL. Trimming stripped 1 base from V and 7 bases from J, with 10 bases between. The DNA for the CDR3 is TGCGCCAGCAGCCAAGGTCAGGGTGGTGAAAAACTGTTTTTT. Protein sequence: CASSQGQGGEKLFF.

This rearrangement joins TRBV7-2 to TRBJ2-2; a possible D gene is TRBD2 (5 bases). The CDR3 is 13 amino acids. V lost 4 bases and J lost 7, with 10 bases in between. From germline, CDR1 is SGHTA and CDR2 FQGNSA. CDR3 amino acids: CASSSRRSGELFF. CDR3 nucleotides: TGTGCCAGCAGCTCCAGGAGGAGCGGGGAGCTGTTTTTT. The whole variable domain, filled in from reference TRBV7-2 and TRBJ2-2, reads GAGVSQSPSNKVTEKGKDVELRCDPISGHTALYWYRQSLGQGLEFLIYFQGNSAPDKSGLPSDRFSAERTGGSVSTLTIQRTQQEDSAVYLCASSSRRSGELFFGEGSRLTVL.